This TCR gamma chain was obtained from a study of gamma delta lymphoproliferative disorders and STAT genes. Study background: Each gamma-chain library started from at least 50 ng of genomic DNA, using the LymphoTrack Dx TCRG Assay. Delta-chain libraries followed the EuroClonality-NGS standard operating procedure.

Sequencing used genomic DNA taken from PBMCs of patients and controls. This clone is medium-sized within its sample. At the DNA level, this CDR3 is encoded by other sequences in the same sample as well. TCRdb used CATT to re-call clones from the multiplex PCR reads. The sample contains around 4,500 gamma-chain clones, about 8% of which appear only once. V gave up 0 bases and J gave up 2 bases; unmatched junction bases: 4. Per the germline V gene, CDR1 is EGSNGY and CDR2 is YDSYNSKV. The CDR3 consists of 14 residues. The chain recombines TRGV2 with TRGJ1 or TRGJ2. Because TCRdb records no J gene, it was assigned here through a match of the DNA to germline. This receptor was identified in a human donor in good health. The sequenced material came from blood. The CDR3 nucleotides read TGTGCCACCTGGGACGGGCCGGATTATTATAAGAAACTCTTT. This encodes CATWDGPDYYKKLF.